Each of the 2 T cell receptor beta chains below was sequenced from the same sample in a study of blood T cells in healthy people across ages. Combining a sample-barcoded 5' primer with a J-beta primer mix, a second PCR ran for about 7 to 11 cycles. TCRdb recomputed calls from the 5' RACE reads with MiXCR, one row per CDR3 protein. The top ten hold about 7.7% of the sample, which has some 1.7 million distinct CDR3 sequences, 28% seen once. What was sequenced was blood. Receptors originate from a woman in her twenties or thirties in good health.

This clonotype was counted ten times or more. The rearrangement links TRBV20-1 to TRBJ2-7, with 9 nucleotides matching TRBD2. Trimming at V came to 7 bases and at J to 5 bases, leaving 9 bases not matched to a gene. Germline V gene sequence: CDR1 DFQATT, CDR2 SNEGSKA (reference sequence). This CDR3 is 13 amino acids long. CDR3 coding DNA: TGCAGTGTTAATAGCGGGAGTATGGACGAGCAGTACTTC. Translation gives CSVNSGSMDEQYF.

This clonotype was seen only once. The junction shows a germline mismatch at one end, possibly a read error. V and J are TRBV14 and TRBJ2-7; D could derive from TRBD1 or TRBD2 (5 bases each). This CDR3 comprises 13 residues. Germline assignment: CDR1 SGHDN and CDR2 FVKESK. CDR3 sequence (DNA): TGTGCCAGCAGCCAAGGGGGGACCTACGAGCAGGACTTC. Encoded protein: CASSQGGTYEQDF.